This entry concerns a single T cell receptor beta chain. No antigen is known for it. The time point was: cycle 4 day 1 (C4D1), after more than 5 weeks of nivolumab. Brentuximab vedotin exposure varied among the patients, all of whom had relapsed after autologous stem cell transplantation. The data are from a study of PD-1 blockade in classical Hodgkin lymphoma. Study context: Patients received nivolumab 3 mg/kg intravenously every 2 weeks.

Findings and limits, study-wide: A significant rise in TCR diversity by C4D1 was seen for CD4+ but not CD8+ cells. Later analyses included only patients treated at least 1 year post-ASCT.

Method: immunoSEQ multiplex PCR; TCRdb's copy keeps in-frame clones and lacks some. This sample has approximately 84,000 clones; around 80% occur once, and the top ten carry approximately 15%. CDR1 and CDR2 from the germline V gene are KGHSH and LQKENI. V lost 6 bases, J lost 5 bases, and 6 bases stayed unmatched. This CDR3 contains 14 residues. The chain uses TRBV18 and TRBJ1-1; TRBD1 agrees at 10 bases. This TCR was recovered from a human donor with classical Hodgkin lymphoma. The source material was peripheral blood mononuclear cells (PBMCs), sampled before the fourth cycle of nivolumab. CDR3 coding DNA: TGTGCCAGCTCCAAAACGGGACAGGGGACTGAAGCTTTCTTT. Protein: CASSKTGQGTEAFF.